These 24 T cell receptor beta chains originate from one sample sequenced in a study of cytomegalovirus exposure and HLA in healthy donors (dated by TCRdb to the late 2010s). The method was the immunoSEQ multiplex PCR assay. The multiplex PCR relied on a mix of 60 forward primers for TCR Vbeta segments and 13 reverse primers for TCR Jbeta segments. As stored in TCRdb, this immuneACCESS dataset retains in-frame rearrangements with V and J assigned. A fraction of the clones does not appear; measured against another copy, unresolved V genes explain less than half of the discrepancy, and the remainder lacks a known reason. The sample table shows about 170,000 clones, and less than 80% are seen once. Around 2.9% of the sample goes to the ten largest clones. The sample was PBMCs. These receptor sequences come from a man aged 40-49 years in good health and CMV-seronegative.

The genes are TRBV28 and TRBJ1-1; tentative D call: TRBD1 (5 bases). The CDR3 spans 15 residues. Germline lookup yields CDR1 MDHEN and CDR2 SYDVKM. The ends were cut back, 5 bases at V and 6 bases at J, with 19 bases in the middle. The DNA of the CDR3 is TGTGCCAGCAGTCCCCGTGGGGGGGAGGTCGCTGAAGCTTTCTTT. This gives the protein CASSPRGGEVAEAFF.

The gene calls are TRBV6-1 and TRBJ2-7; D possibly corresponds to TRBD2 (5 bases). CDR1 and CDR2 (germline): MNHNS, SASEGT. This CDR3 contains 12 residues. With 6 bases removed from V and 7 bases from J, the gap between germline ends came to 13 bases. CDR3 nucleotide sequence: TGTGCCAGCAGGCGGGTCACGGGAGAGCAGTACTTC. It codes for CASRRVTGEQYF.

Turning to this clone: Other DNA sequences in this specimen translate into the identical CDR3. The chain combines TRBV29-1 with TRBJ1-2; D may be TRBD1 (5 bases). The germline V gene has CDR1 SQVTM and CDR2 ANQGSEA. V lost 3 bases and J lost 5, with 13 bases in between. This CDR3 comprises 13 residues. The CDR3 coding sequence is TGCAGCGTTGAGGGGGGGGGAGGATATGGCTACACCTTC. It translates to CSVEGGGGYGYTF.

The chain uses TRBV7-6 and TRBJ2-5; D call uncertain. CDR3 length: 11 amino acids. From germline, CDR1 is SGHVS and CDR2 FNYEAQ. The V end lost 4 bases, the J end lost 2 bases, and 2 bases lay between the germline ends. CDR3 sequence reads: CASSSQETQYF. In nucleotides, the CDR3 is TGTGCCAGCAGCTCTCAAGAGACCCAGTACTTC.

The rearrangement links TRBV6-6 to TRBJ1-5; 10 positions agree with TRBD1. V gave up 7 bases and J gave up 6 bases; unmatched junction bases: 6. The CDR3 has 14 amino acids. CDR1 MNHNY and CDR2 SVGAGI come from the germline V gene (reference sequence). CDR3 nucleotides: TGTGCCAGCAAGGAGGGGACAGGGGCTCAGCCCCAGCATTTT. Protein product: CASKEGTGAQPQHF.

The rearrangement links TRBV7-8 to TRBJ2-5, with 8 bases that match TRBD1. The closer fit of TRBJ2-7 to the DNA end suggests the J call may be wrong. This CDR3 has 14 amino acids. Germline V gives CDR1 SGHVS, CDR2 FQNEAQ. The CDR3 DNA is TGTGCCAGCAGCCCTAGGACAGGGAACTACGAGCAGTACTTC. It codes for CASSPRTGNYEQYF.

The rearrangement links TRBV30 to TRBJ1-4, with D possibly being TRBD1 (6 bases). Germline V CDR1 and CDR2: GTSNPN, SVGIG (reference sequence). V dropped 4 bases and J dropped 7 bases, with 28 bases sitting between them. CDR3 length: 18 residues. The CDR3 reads CAWTQDRNFGRVGEKLFF. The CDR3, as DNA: TGTGCCTGGACCCAAGACAGGAACTTTGGTCGAGTTGGTGAAAAACTGTTTTTT.

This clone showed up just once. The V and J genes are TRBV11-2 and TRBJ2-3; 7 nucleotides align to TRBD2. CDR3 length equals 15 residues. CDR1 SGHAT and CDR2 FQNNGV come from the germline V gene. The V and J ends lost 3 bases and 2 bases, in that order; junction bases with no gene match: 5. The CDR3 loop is CASSFASGLTDTQYF. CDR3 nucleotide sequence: TGTGCCAGCAGCTTTGCTAGCGGCCTCACAGATACGCAGTATTTT. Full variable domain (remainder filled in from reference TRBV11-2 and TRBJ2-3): EAGVAQSPRYKIIEKRQSVAFWCNPISGHATLYWYQQILGQGPKLLIQFQNNGVVDDSQLPKDRFSAERLKGVDSTLKIQPAKLEDSAVYLCASSFASGLTDTQYFGPGTRLTVL.

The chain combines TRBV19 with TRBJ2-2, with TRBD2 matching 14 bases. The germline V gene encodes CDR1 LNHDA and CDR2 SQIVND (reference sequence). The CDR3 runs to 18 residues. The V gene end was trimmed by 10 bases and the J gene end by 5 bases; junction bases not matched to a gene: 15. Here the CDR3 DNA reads TGTGCCACCCGGGGGGGGAGACTAGCGGGGGGGCCTACCGGGGAGCTGTTTTTT. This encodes CATRGGRLAGGPTGELFF.

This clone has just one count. CDR3 in amino acids: CASAPSRLAGDYNEQFF. In DNA, the CDR3 is TGTGCCAGCGCACCCTCCAGACTAGCGGGGGACTACAATGAGCAGTTCTTC. The chain combines TRBV2 with TRBJ2-1; 12 bases map to TRBD2. From germline, CDR1 is SNHLY and CDR2 FYNNEI. The CDR3 spans 17 residues. The V gene end was trimmed by 8 bases and the J gene end by 3 bases; junction bases not matched to a gene: 11.

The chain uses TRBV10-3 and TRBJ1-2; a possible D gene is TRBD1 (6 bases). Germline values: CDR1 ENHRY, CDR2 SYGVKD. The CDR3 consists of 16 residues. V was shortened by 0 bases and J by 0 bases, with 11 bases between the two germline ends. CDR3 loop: CAISESRQAANYGYTF. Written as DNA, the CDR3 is TGTGCCATCAGTGAGTCGAGACAGGCGGCTAACTATGGCTACACCTTC.

CDR3 region: CASSQGRVGRAGTGELFF. CDR3 DNA sequence: TGCGCCAGCAGCCAAGGGAGGGTCGGGAGGGCCGGCACCGGGGAGCTGTTTTTT. The gene calls are TRBV4-1 and TRBJ2-2, with TRBD2 identical over 8 bases. CDR3 length: 18 residues. V lost 1 base to trimming and J lost 4 bases; unmatched junction nucleotides: 11. Germline lookup yields CDR1 MGHRA and CDR2 YSYEKL.

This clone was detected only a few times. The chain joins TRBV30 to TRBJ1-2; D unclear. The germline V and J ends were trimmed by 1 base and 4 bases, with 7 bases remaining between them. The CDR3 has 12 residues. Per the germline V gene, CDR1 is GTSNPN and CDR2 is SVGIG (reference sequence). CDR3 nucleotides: TGTGCCTGGAGTGAGGAGGTCTATGGCTACACCTTC. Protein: CAWSEEVYGYTF.

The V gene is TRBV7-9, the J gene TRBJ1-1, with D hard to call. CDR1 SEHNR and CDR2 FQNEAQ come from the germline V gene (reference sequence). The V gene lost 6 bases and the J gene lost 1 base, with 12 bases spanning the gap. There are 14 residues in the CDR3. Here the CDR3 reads CASSPREQNTEAFF. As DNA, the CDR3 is TGTGCCAGCAGTCCCCGGGAACAGAACACTGAAGCTTTCTTT. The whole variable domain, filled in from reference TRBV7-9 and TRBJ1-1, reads DTGVSQNPRHKITKRGQNVTFRCDPISEHNRLYWYRQTLGQGPEFLTYFQNEAQLEKSRLLSDRFSAERPKGSFSTLEIQRTEQGDSAMYLCASSPREQNTEAFFGQGTRLTVV.

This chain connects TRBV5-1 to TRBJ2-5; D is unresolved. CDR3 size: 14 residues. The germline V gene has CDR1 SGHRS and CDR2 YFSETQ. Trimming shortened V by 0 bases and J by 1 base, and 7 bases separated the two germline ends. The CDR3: CASSLGLSQETQYF. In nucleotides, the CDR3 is TGCGCCAGCAGCTTGGGACTTTCCCAAGAGACCCAGTACTTC.

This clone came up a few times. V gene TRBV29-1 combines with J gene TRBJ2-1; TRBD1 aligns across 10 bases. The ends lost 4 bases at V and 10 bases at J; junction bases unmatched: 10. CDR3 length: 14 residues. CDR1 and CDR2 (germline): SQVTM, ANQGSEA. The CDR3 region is CSVVWVDRGREQFF. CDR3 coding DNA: TGCAGCGTTGTGTGGGTAGACAGGGGGCGGGAGCAGTTCTTC.

CDR3 DNA sequence: TGTGCCAGCAGCCTCCCGGGACTGGCCGACAATGAGCAGTTCTTC. Its protein product is CASSLPGLADNEQFF. V usage is TRBV7-8 and J usage is TRBJ2-1; weak D call: TRBD2 (6 bases). In germline, CDR1 is SGHVS, CDR2 FQNEAQ. V dropped 5 bases and J dropped 5 bases, with 16 bases sitting between them. CDR3 length equals 15 residues.

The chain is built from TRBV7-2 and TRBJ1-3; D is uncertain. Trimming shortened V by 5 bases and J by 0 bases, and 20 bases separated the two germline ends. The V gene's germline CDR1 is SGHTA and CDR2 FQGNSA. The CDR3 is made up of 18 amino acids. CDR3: CASSPPGRTLSSGNTIYF. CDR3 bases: TGTGCCAGCAGCCCGCCGGGGAGGACCTTGAGCTCTGGAAACACCATATATTTT.

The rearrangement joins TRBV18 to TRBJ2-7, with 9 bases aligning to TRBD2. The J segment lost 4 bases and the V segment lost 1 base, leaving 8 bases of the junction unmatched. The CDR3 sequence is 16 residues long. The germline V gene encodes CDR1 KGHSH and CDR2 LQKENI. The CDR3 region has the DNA TGTGCCAGCTCACCACTTCCTAGCGGGATCGGGTACGAGCAGTACTTC. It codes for CASSPLPSGIGYEQYF.

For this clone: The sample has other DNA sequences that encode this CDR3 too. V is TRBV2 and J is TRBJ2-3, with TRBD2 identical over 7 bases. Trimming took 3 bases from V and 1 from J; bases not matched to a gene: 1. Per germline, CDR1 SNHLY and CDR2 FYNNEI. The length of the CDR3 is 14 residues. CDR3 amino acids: CASSELAGTDTQYF. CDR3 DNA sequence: TGTGCCAGCAGTGAGCTAGCGGGCACAGATACGCAGTATTTT.

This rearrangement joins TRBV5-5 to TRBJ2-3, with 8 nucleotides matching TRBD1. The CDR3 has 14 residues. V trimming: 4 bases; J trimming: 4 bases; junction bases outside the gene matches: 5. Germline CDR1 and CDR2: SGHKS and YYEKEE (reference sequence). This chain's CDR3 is CASSRTGSSDTQYF. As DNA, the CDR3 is TGTGCCAGCAGCCGGACAGGGTCCTCAGATACGCAGTATTTT.

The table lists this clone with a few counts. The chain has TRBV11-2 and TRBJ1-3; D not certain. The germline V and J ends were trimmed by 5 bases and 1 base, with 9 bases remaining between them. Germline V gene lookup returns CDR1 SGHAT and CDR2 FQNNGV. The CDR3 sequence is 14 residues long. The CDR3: CASSPRTSGNTIYF. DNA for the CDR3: TGTGCCAGCAGCCCACGAACATCTGGAAACACCATATATTTT.

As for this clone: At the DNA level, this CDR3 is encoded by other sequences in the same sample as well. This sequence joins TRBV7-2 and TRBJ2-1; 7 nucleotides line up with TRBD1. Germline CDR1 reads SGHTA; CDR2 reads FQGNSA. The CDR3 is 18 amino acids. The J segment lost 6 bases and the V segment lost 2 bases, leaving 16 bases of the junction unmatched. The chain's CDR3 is CASSLPRLTGDIGNEQFF. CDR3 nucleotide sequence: TGTGCCAGCAGCTTACCCCGTCTTACAGGGGATATAGGCAATGAGCAGTTCTTC.

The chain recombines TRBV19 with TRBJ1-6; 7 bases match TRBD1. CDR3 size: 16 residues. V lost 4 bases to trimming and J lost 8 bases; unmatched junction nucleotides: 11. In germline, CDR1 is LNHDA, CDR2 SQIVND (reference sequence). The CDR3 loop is CASSTRTGVRDSPLHF. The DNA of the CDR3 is TGTGCCAGTAGTACAAGAACAGGGGTACGGGATTCACCCCTCCACTTT.